This TCR beta chain was sequenced in a study of Graves' ophthalmopathy and Graves' hyperthyroidism. Germline assignment: CDR1 SGHVS and CDR2 FQNEAQ. This CDR3 has 13 amino acids. As the template, RNA transcripts were used to amplify TCR beta CDR3 regions. A first-round RT-PCR used HTBI primers, followed by a second-round multiplex PCR. TCRdb re-derived calls from the multiplex PCR reads in MiXCR, one entry per CDR3 protein. The data contain 450,000 to 600,000 distinct CDR3 sequences, less than 40% of them singletons. About this clonotype: One junction end disagrees with the germline gene, perhaps due to a read error.

The clonotype comes from an adult man with Graves' hyperthyroidism. This chain joins TRBV7-8 and TRBJ2-2; possible D gene TRBD2, 5 bases. Sequenced input: peripheral blood or thyroid tissue (not recorded which). The CDR3 is CASSLGCTGELFF. DNA of the CDR3: TGTGCCAGCAGCTTAGGATGCACCGGGGAGCTGTTCTTT.